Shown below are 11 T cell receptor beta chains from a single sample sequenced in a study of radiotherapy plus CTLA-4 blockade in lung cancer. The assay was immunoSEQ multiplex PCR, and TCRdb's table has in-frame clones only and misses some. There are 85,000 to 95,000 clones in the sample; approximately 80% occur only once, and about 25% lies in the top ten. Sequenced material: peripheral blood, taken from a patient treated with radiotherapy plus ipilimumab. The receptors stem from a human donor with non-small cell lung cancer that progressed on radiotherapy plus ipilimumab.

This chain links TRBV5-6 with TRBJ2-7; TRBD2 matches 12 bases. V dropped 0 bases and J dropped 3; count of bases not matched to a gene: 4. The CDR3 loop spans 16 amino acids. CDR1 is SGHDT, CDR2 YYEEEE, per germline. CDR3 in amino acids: CASSLATSGSIYEQYF. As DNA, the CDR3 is TGTGCCAGCAGCTTGGCGACTAGCGGGAGTATCTACGAGCAGTACTTC.

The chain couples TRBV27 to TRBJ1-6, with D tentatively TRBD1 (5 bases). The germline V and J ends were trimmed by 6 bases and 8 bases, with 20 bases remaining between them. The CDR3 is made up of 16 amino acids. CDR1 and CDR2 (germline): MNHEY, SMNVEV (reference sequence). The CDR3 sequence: CASRVWQAGGDSPLHF. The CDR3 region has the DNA TGTGCCAGCAGAGTATGGCAGGCGGGAGGGGATTCACCCCTCCACTTT.

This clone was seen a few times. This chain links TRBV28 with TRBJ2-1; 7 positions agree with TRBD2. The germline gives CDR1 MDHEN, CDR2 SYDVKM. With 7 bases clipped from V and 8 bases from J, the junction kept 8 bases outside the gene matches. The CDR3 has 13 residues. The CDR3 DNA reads TGTGCCAGCACCCAGGGCGCGGGGGATGAGCAGTTCTTC. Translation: CASTQGAGDEQFF.

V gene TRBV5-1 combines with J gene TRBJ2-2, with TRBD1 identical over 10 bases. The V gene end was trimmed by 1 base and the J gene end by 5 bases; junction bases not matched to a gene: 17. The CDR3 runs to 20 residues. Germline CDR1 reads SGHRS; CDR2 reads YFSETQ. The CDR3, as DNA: TGCGCCAGCAGCTTGCAACCCGGGACAGGGGTCTCCCGGCGAACCGGGGAGCTGTTTTTT. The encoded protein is CASSLQPGTGVSRRTGELFF.

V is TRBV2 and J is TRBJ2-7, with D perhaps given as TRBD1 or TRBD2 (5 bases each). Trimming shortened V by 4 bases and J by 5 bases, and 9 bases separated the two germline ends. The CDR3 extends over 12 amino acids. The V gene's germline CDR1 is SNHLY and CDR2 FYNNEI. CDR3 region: CASSVGADEQYF. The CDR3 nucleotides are TGTGCCAGCAGTGTCGGGGCGGACGAGCAGTACTTC.

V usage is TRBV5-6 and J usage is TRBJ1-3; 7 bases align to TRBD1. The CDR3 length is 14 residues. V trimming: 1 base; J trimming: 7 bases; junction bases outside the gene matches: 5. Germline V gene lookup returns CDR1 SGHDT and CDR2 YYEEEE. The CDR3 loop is CASSLNARGNTIYF. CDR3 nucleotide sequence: TGTGCCAGCAGCTTGAACGCCAGGGGGAACACCATATATTTT.

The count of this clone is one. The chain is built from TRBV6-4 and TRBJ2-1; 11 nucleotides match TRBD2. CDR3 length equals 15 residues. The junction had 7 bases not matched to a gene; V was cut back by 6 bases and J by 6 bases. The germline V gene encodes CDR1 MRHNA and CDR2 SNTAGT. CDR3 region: CASRDVAGGFNEQFF. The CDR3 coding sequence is TGTGCCAGCAGAGACGTAGCGGGAGGGTTCAATGAGCAGTTCTTC.

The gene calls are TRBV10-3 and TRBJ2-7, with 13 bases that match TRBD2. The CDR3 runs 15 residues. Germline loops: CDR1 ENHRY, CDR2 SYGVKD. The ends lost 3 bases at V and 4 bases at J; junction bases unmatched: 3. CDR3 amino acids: CAISDWTSGSYEQYF. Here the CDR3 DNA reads TGTGCCATCAGTGACTGGACTAGCGGGAGTTACGAGCAGTACTTC.

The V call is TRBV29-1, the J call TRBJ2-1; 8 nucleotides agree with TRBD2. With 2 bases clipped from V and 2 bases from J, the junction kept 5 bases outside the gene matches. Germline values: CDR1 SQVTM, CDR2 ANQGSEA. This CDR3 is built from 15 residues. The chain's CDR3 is CSVENGGGTYNEQFF. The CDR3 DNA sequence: TGCAGCGTTGAAAATGGCGGGGGGACCTACAATGAGCAGTTCTTC.

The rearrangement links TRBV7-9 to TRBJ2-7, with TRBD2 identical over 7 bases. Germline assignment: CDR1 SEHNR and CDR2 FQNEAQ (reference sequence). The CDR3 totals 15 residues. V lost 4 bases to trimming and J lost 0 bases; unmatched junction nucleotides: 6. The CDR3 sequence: CASSSSGKSSYEQYV. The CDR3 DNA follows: TGTGCCAGCAGCTCCAGCGGGAAGAGCTCCTACGAGCAGTACGTC.

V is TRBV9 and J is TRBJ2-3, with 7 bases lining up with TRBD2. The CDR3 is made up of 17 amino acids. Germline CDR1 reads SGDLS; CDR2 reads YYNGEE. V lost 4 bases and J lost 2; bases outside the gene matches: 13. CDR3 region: CASSPSPLAALTDTQYF. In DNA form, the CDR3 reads TGTGCCAGCAGCCCGAGCCCTCTAGCGGCCCTCACAGATACGCAGTATTTT.